These 11 T cell receptor beta chains originate from one sample sequenced in a study of blood T cell repertoires in COVID-19. The protocol was immunoSEQ multiplex PCR, while the TCRdb copy is restricted to in-frame clones and leaves out a portion. The repertoire includes approximately 69,000 clones, almost 90% of them detected once, and 4% to 6.5% sits in the top ten. The sequencing input was peripheral blood. These receptors originate from a man aged 50 to 59 with acute or convalescent COVID-19.

The chain recombines TRBV19 with TRBJ2-7; 9 nucleotides match TRBD1. The V segment lost 3 bases and the J segment 6 bases; nucleotides outside the gene matches: 0. The CDR3 sequence is 12 residues long. The germline gives CDR1 LNHDA, CDR2 SQIVND (reference sequence). The DNA of the CDR3 is TGTGCCAGTAGTATGGACAGGGGCGAGCAGTACTTC. It encodes CASSMDRGEQYF.

This clone was detected only once. The V call is TRBV19, the J call TRBJ2-1; 7 bases line up with TRBD1. The germline CDR1 and CDR2 sequences are LNHDA and SQIVND (reference sequence). This CDR3 spans 16 amino acids. Trimming cost V 2 bases and J 6 bases; bases outside gene matches: 10. The CDR3 is CASSIKGGLLGNEQFF. The CDR3 nucleotides are TGTGCCAGTAGTATAAAAGGGGGCCTCCTCGGCAATGAGCAGTTCTTC.

The chain is built from TRBV5-8 and TRBJ1-2; possible D gene TRBD1, 6 bases. The CDR3 runs to 14 residues. V dropped 3 bases and J dropped 2 bases, with 11 bases sitting between them. Germline V gene sequence: CDR1 SGHTS, CDR2 YDEGEE. The CDR3 nucleotides read TGTGCCAGCAGCTCTAGACAGGCAAACTATGGCTACACCTTC. It encodes CASSSRQANYGYTF.

The chain recombines TRBV29-1 with TRBJ1-1, with a weak D call TRBD1 (5 bases). Trimming left V 4 bases short and J 4 bases short, with 13 bases between. The length of the CDR3 is 13 residues. Germline V lookup: CDR1 SQVTM, CDR2 ANQGSEA. CDR3 coding DNA: TGCAGCGTTGCTGATGGGGGGGTCACTGAAGCTTTCTTT. Amino acids: CSVADGGVTEAFF.

This clone showed up just once. The chain links TRBV4-1 to TRBJ1-1; possibly TRBD1 for D (6 bases). Germline CDR1 reads MGHRA; CDR2 reads YSYEKL. This CDR3 spans 17 amino acids. Trimming pared 4 bases from V and 4 bases from J, leaving 22 bases between. The CDR3 loop reads CASSRDGQPGRSTEAFF. CDR3 DNA: TGCGCCAGCAGCCGAGACGGACAGCCCGGTCGGAGCACTGAAGCTTTCTTT.

The chain is built from TRBV19 and TRBJ2-7; 15 nucleotides align to TRBD2. V lost 0 bases to trimming and J lost 2 bases; unmatched junction nucleotides: 5. Looked up from germline, CDR1 is LNHDA and CDR2 is SQIVND (reference sequence). The CDR3 is 18 residues long. CDR3 sequence reads: CASSIEGLAGGPPYEQYF. The CDR3 region has the DNA TGTGCCAGTAGTATAGAGGGACTAGCGGGGGGCCCACCCTACGAGCAGTACTTC. Full variable domain (missing parts from reference TRBV19 and TRBJ2-7): DGGITQSPKYLFRKEGQNVTLSCEQNLNHDAMYWYRQDPGQGLRLIYYSQIVNDFQKGDIAEGYSVSREKKESFPLTVTSAQKNPTAFYLCASSIEGLAGGPPYEQYFGPGTRLTVT.

The chain uses TRBV6-4 and TRBJ2-3, with 13 bases identical to TRBD2. The trim removed 4 bases at V and 2 bases at J, leaving 3 bases unmatched. There are 16 residues in the CDR3. Per the germline V gene, CDR1 is MRHNA and CDR2 is SNTAGT. The CDR3 protein is CASSALAGGYTDTQYF. CDR3 DNA sequence: TGTGCCAGCAGTGCACTAGCGGGAGGGTACACAGATACGCAGTATTTT.

CDR3 in DNA: TGTGCCAGCAGCCGCACCGGACTCGGGGGTAAGCAGTACTTC. Protein: CASSRTGLGGKQYF. This sequence joins TRBV14 and TRBJ2-7; TRBD2 might be the D (6 bases). The CDR3 totals 14 residues. V was shortened by 4 bases and J by 8 bases, with 18 bases between the two germline ends. Germline V gene sequence: CDR1 SGHDN, CDR2 FVKESK. The whole variable domain, remainder taken from reference TRBV14 and TRBJ2-7, is EAGVTQFPSHSVIEKGQTVTLRCDPISGHDNLYWYRRVMGKEIKFLLHFVKESKQDESGMPNNRFLAERTGGTYSTLKVQPAELEDSGVYFCASSRTGLGGKQYFGPGTRLTVT.

The genes are TRBV4-1 and TRBJ1-2, with 9 bases identical to TRBD1. The germline gives CDR1 MGHRA, CDR2 YSYEKL. The CDR3 consists of 15 residues. V gave up 3 bases and J gave up 4 bases; unmatched junction bases: 6. Here the CDR3 reads CASSQPRQGVYGYTF. For the CDR3, the DNA is TGCGCCAGCAGCCAGCCCCGACAGGGGGTCTATGGCTACACCTTC.

The chain employs TRBV18 and TRBJ1-2; D not resolved. The CDR3 consists of 14 residues. The V end lost 3 bases, the J end lost 4 bases, and 12 bases lay between the germline ends. Per the germline V gene, CDR1 is KGHSH and CDR2 is LQKENI. The CDR3, as DNA: TGTGCCAGCTCACCTGAGAGGGATGGCTATGGCTACACCTTC. Translation gives CASSPERDGYGYTF.

The rearrangement joins TRBV5-1 to TRBJ2-3; TRBD1 matches at 12 bases. The junction had 6 bases not matched to a gene; V was cut back by 4 bases and J by 6 bases. The CDR3 covers 15 residues. CDR1 SGHRS and CDR2 YFSETQ come from the germline V gene. CDR3 protein: CASSPGTGGGDTQYF. The CDR3 DNA is TGCGCCAGCAGCCCGGGGACAGGGGGCGGGGATACGCAGTATTTT.